The clone carrying this T cell receptor beta chain has only one observation. Trimming removed 5 bases at V and 0 bases at J, with 18 bases between. Germline V gene sequence: CDR1 SGHVS, CDR2 FNYEAQ. The CDR3 loop spans 17 amino acids. This specimen belongs to a study of shared clonotypes between healthy human individuals. CD45RO-negative CD8 cells positively selected for CCR7 made up the naive population, which excluded terminally differentiated effector memory CD45RA+ cells. Per sorted-subset replicate PCR, input was 150 to 250 ng DNA, representing tens of thousands of T cell genomes. TCRdb keeps only in-frame clones here, not all; method: immunoSEQ multiplex PCR. Seen here are about 680,000 clones, roughly nine tenths observed once, and the top ten hold approximately 25%.

What was sequenced was naive CD8+ T cells sorted from blood. The source is a man aged 25 to 40 in good health. This chain links TRBV7-6 with TRBJ2-3; D ambiguous. This CDR3 reads CASSIGPFIGSTDTQYF. CDR3 DNA sequence: TGTGCCAGCAGCATCGGGCCTTTCATCGGGAGCACAGATACGCAGTATTTT.